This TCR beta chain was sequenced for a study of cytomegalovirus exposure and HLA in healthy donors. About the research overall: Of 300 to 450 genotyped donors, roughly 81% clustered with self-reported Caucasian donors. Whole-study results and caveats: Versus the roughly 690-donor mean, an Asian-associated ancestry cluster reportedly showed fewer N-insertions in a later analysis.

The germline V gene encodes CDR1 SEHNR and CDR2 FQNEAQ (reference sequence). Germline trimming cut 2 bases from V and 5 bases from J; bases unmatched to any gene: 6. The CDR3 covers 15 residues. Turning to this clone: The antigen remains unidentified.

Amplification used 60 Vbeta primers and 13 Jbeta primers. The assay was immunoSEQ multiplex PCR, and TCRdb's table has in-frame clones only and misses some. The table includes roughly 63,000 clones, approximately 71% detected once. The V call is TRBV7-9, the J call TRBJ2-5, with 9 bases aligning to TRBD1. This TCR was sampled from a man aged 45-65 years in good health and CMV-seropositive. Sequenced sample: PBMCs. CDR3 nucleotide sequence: TGTGCCAGCAGCTTATGGACAGGGGATCAGGAGACCCAGTACTTC. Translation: CASSLWTGDQETQYF.